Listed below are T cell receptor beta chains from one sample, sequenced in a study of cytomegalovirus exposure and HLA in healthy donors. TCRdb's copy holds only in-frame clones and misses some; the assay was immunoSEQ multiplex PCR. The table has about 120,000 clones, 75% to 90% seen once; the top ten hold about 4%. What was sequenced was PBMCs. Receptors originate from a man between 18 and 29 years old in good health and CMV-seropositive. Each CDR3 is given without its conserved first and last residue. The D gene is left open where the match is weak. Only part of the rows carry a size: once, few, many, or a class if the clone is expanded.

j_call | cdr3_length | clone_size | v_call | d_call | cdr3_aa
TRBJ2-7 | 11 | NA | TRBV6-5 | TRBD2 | ASSGTSAYEQY
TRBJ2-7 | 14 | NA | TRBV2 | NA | ASSVTNFGHNYEQY
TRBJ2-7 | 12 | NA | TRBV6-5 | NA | ASSALDSPYEQY
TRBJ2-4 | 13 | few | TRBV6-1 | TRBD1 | ASSPQGVAKNIQY
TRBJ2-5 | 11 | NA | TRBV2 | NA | ASTTGTQETQY
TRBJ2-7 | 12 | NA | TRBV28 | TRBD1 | ASDGQGLLGEQY
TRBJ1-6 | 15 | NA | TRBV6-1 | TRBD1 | ASSEIGTGAYNSPLH
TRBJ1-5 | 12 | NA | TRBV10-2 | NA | ASSVGVGNQPQH
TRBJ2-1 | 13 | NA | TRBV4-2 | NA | ASSQMGGSYNEQF
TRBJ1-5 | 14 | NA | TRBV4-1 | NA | ASSQDAGYSNQPQH
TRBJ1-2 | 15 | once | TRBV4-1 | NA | ASSQVFPPGHSYGYT
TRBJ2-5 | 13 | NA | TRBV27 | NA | ASNWGTGSVETQY
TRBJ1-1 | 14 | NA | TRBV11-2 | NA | ASSLGFGSQALVAF
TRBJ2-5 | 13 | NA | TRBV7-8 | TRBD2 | ASGGSGGLQETQY
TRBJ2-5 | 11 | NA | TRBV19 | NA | ASGERVQETQY
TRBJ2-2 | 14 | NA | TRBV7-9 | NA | ASSLEVGGNTGELF
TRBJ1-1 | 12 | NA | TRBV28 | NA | ASSPSGGWEKAF
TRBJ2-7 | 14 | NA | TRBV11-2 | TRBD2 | ASSTAGGTSPYEQY
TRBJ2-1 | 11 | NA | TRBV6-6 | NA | ASTRQWDNEQF
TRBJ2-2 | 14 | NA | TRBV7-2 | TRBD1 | ASSPQPTGHTGELF
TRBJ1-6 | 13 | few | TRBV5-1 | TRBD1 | ASSMGTAYNSPLH
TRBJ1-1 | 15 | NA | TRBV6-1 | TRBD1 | ASSEWSTGDLNTEAF
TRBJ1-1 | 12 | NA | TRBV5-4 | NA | ASSRVEGGTEAF
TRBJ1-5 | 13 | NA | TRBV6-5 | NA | ASSYGGGSNQPQH
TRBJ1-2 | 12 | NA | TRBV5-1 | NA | ASSLDQTNYGYT
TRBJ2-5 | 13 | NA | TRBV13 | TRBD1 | ASSSPGQGQETQY
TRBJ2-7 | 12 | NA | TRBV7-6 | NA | ASSLELSSYEQY
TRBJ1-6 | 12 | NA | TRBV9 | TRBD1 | ASSLGQDRSPLH
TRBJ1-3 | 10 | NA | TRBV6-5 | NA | ASRDSPNTIY
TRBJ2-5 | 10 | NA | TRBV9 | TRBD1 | ASNRGQETQY
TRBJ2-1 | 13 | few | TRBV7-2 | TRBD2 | ASSLARTSGVEQF
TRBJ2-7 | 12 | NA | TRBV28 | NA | ASSLGGATYEQY
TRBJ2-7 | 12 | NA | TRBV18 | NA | ASSRGTGTYEQY
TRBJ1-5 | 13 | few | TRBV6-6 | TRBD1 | ASSSSLQGGQPQH
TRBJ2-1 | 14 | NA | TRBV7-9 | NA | ASSFFGVSSYNEQF
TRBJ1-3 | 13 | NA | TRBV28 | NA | ASSSGSFSGNTIY
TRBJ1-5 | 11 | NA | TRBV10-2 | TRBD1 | ASSGNDRAAQH
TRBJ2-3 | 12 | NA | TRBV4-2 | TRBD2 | ASSLSGGRDTQY
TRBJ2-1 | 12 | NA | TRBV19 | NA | ASKAQVSYNEQF
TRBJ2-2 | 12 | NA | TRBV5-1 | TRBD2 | AGWTSGTTGELF
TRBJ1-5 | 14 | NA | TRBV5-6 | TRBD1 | ASSSLTGRSNQPQH
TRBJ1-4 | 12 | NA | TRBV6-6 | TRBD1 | ASSLGTGDEKLF
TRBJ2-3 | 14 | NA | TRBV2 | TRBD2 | ASSQTSPGGTDTQY
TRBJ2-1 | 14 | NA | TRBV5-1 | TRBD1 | ASSAPGQGGRHEQF
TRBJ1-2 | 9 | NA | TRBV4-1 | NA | ASSTVYGYT
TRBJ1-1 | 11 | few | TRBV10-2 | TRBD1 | ASSENRQGRAF
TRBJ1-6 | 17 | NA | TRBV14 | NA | ASSQGPGTAKEPNSPLH
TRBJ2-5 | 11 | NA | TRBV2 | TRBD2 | ASRGRGQETQY
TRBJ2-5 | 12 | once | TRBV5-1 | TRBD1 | ASSLRQGEETQY
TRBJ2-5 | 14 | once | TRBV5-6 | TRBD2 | ASSLRLAGNQETQY
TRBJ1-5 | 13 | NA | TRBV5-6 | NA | ASSLGDRSNQPQH
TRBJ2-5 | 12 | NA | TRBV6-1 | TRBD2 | ATIAGGLGETQY
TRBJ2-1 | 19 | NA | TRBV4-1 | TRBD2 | ASSHTGRGLAGYSTYNEQF
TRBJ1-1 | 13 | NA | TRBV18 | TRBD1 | ASSAPGQGYTEAF